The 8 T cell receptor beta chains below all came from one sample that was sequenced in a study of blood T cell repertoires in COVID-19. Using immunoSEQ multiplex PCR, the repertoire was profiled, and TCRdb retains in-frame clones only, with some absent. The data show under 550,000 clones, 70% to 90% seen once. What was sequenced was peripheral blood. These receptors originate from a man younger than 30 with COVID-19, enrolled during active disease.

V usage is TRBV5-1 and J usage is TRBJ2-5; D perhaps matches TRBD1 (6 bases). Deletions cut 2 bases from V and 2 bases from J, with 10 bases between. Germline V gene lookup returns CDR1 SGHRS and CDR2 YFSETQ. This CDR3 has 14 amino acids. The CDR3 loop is CASSLGTTQETQYF. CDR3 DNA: TGCGCCAGCAGCTTAGGGACAACTCAAGAGACCCAGTACTTC.

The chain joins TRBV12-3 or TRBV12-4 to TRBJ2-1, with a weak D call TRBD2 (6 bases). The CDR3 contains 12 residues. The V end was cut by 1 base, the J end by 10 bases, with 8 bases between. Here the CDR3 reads CASSLEAGEQFF. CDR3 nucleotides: TGTGCCAGCAGTTTAGAGGCGGGGGAGCAGTTCTTC.

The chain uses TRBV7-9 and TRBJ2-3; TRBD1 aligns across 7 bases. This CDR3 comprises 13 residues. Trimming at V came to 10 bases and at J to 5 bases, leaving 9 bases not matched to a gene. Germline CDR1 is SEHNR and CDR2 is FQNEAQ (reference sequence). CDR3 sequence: CATAGTAKDTQYF. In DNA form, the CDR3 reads TGTGCCACCGCAGGGACAGCTAAAGATACGCAGTATTTT.

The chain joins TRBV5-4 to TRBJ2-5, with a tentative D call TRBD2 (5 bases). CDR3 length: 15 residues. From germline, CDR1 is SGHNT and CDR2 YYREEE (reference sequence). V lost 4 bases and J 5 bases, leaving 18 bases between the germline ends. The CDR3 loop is CASSPGGVAMETQYF. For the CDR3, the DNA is TGTGCCAGCAGCCCTGGAGGAGTAGCCATGGAGACCCAGTACTTC.

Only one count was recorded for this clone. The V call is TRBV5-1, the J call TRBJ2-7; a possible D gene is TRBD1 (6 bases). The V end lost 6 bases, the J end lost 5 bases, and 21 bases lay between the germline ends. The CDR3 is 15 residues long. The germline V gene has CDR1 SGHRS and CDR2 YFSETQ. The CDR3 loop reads CASMITATGNNEQYF. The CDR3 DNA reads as TGCGCCAGCATGATTACGGCAACAGGGAATAACGAGCAGTACTTC.

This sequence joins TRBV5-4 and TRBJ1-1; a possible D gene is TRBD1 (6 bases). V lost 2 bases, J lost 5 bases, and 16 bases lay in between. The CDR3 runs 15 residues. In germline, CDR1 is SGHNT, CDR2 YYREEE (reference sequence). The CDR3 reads CASSFRGQLGTEAFF. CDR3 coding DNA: TGTGCCAGCAGCTTCAGGGGCCAGTTAGGGACTGAAGCTTTCTTT.

CDR3 loop: CASTRGKGNTEAFF. The CDR3 DNA follows: TGTGCCAGTACCAGGGGGAAGGGGAACACTGAAGCTTTCTTT. The chain recombines TRBV19 with TRBJ1-1, with TRBD1 matching over 7 bases. The CDR3 has 14 amino acids. Unmatched junction bases numbered 6, after V lost 7 bases and J lost 1 base. Germline assignment: CDR1 LNHDA and CDR2 SQIVND (reference sequence).

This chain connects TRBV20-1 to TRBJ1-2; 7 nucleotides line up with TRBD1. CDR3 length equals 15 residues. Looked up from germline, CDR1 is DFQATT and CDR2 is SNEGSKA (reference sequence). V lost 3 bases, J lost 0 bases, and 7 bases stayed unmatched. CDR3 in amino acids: CSASPTGLANYGYTF. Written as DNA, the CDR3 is TGCAGTGCTAGTCCGACAGGGCTAGCTAACTATGGCTACACCTTC.